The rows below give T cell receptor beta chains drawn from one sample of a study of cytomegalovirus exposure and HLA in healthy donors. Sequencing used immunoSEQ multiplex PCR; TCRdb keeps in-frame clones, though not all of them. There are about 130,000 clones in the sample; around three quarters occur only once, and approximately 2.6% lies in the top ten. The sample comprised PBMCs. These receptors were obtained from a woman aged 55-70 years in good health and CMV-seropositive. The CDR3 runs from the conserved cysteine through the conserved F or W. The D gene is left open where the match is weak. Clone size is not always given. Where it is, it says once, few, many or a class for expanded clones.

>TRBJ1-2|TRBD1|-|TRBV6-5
CASSLSGTGGDGYTF
TGTGCCAGCAGTTTGTCCGGGACAGGGGGTGATGGCTACACCTTC
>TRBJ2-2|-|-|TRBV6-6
CASTQGNTGELFF
TGTGCCAGCACACAGGGAAACACCGGGGAGCTGTTTTTT
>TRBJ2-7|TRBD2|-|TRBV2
CASTEELAGSYEQYF
TGTGCCAGCACGGAGGAACTAGCGGGCTCCTACGAGCAGTACTTC
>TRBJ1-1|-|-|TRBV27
CASSLLIAGGRDTEAFF
TGTGCCAGCAGTTTACTTATTGCCGGGGGGCGCGACACTGAAGCTTTCTTT
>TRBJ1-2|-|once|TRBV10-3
CAIRDTGRDYGYTF
TGTGCCATCAGGGACACCGGAAGGGACTATGGCTACACCTTC
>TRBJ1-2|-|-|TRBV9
CASSAWGSTGYTF
TGTGCCAGCAGCGCGTGGGGCTCGACGGGCTACACCTTC
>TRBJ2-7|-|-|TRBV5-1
CASSFQQGPRGQYF
TGCGCCAGCAGCTTTCAACAGGGCCCGAGGGGGCAGTACTTC
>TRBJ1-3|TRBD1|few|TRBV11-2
CASSSTGQLGNTIYF
TGTGCCAGCAGCTCGACGGGACAGCTAGGAAACACCATATATTTT
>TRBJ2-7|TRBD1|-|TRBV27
CASSNPGTVYEQYF
TGTGCCAGCAGTAATCCCGGGACAGTCTACGAGCAGTACTTC
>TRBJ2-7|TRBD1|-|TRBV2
CASSGFSPGTGPDEQYF
TGTGCCAGCAGTGGTTTTAGCCCCGGGACAGGGCCTGACGAGCAGTACTTC